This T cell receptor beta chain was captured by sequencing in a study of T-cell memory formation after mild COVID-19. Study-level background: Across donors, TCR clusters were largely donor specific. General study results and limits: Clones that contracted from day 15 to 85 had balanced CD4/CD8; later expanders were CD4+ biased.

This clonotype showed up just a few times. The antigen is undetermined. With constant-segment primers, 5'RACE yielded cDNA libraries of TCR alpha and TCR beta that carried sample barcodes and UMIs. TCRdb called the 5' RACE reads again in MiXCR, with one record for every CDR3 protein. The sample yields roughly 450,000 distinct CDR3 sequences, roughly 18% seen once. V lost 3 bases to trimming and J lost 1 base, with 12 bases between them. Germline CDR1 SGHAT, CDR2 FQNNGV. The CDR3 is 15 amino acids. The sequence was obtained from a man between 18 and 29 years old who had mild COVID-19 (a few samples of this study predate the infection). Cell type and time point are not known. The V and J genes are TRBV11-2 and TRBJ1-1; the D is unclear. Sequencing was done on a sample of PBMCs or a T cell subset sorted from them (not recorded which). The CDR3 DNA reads TGTGCCAGCAGCTTTTCGGCAGGACCGAACACTGAAGCTTTCTTT. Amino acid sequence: CASSFSAGPNTEAFF. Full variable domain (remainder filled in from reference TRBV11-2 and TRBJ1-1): EAGVAQSPRYKIIEKRQSVAFWCNPISGHATLYWYQQILGQGPKLLIQFQNNGVVDDSQLPKDRFSAERLKGVDSTLKIQPAKLEDSAVYLCASSFSAGPNTEAFFGQGTRLTVV.